Shown below are 29 T cell receptor beta chains from a single sample sequenced in a study of shared clonotypes between healthy human individuals. Method: immunoSEQ multiplex PCR; TCRdb's copy keeps in-frame clones and lacks some. Of 300,000 to 400,000 clones in the sample, approximately 79% are singletons; the top ten hold 10%. Specimen: memory CD4+ T cells sorted from blood. The sample's subset: CD45RA-negative fraction. The receptors stem from a young man in good health.

The chain is built from TRBV5-5 and TRBJ2-1; the match to TRBD2 covers 13 bases. This CDR3 is built from 15 residues. V lost 2 bases to trimming and J lost 6 bases; unmatched junction nucleotides: 2. Germline V gene lookup returns CDR1 SGHKS and CDR2 YYEKEE (reference sequence). The CDR3 region is CASSLLAGGVNEQFF. CDR3 in DNA: TGTGCCAGCAGCTTACTAGCGGGAGGGGTCAATGAGCAGTTCTTC.

This clone was recorded a few times. The chain combines TRBV7-9 with TRBJ2-1; D gene unclear. This CDR3 spans 12 amino acids. V gave up 3 bases and J gave up 9 bases, with 9 bases separating them. Per germline, CDR1 SEHNR and CDR2 FQNEAQ (reference sequence). The CDR3: CASSFVTGEQFF. The CDR3, as DNA: TGTGCCAGCAGCTTTGTAACGGGTGAGCAGTTCTTC.

The J gene is TRBJ2-7, the V gene TRBV6-5; perhaps TRBD2 as D (6 bases). V shed 9 bases and J shed 1 base, with 16 bases lying between them. Germline CDR1 MNHEY, CDR2 SVGAGI. This CDR3 spans 14 amino acids. In DNA, the CDR3 is TGTGCCAGAAGCCTATCGGGAGCATCCTACGAGCAGTACTTC. It codes for CARSLSGASYEQYF.

This chain connects TRBV14 to TRBJ1-2; weak D call: TRBD1 (6 bases). Germline loops: CDR1 SGHDN, CDR2 FVKESK. V was clipped by 3 bases and J by 3 bases, with 11 bases between them. The length of the CDR3 is 14 residues. As DNA, the CDR3 is TGTGCCAGCAGCCAGGGTCCAGGGGACTATGGCTACACCTTC. Encoded protein: CASSQGPGDYGYTF.

As for this clone: Other DNA sequences within the sample encode an identical CDR3. The rearrangement links TRBV6-6 to TRBJ2-3; 8 nucleotides align to TRBD1. V lost 6 bases to trimming and J lost 3 bases; unmatched junction nucleotides: 5. CDR3 length: 14 residues. Germline V gene lookup returns CDR1 MNHNY and CDR2 SVGAGI (reference sequence). CDR3 region: CASRGGQGTDTQYF. CDR3 bases: TGTGCCAGCAGGGGAGGACAGGGTACAGATACGCAGTATTTT.

V is TRBV5-6 and J is TRBJ2-5; D is possibly TRBD2 (6 bases). V was clipped by 2 bases and J by 1 base, with 12 bases between them. Looked up from germline, CDR1 is SGHDT and CDR2 is YYEEEE. The CDR3 runs to 15 residues. The DNA for the CDR3 is TGTGCCAGCAGCTTCGTGACTAGAGTCCAAGAGACCCAGTACTTC. This gives the protein CASSFVTRVQETQYF.

V and J are TRBV6-1 and TRBJ2-5; possible D gene TRBD2, 6 bases. This CDR3 has 15 amino acids. Trimming took 8 bases from V and 5 from J, leaving 21 bases between them. Germline-derived CDR1 and CDR2 are MNHNS and SASEGT. CDR3 loop: CASQIAVQPGETQYF. CDR3 bases: TGTGCCAGCCAAATAGCGGTCCAACCTGGGGAGACCCAGTACTTC.

The chain couples TRBV29-1 to TRBJ1-1; 9 positions match TRBD1. J lost 4 bases, V lost 4 bases, and 10 bases had no gene match. Per germline, CDR1 SQVTM and CDR2 ANQGSEA. CDR3 length: 15 residues. The chain's CDR3 is CSVGTGGEWGTEAFF. CDR3 sequence (DNA): TGCAGCGTTGGAACAGGGGGCGAATGGGGCACTGAAGCTTTCTTT.

There are many counts of this clone. Other DNA sequences of this sample code for an identical CDR3. This sequence joins TRBV5-1 and TRBJ2-1; D remains unclear. Trimming took off 0 bases at V and 7 bases at J, with 5 bases between the two ends. CDR1 and CDR2 (germline): SGHRS, YFSETQ. The CDR3 totals 12 residues. CDR3 coding DNA: TGCGCCAGCAGCTTGGGGCGGAATGAGCAGTTCTTC. It encodes CASSLGRNEQFF.

V is TRBV7-2 and J is TRBJ1-2, with 7 bases aligning to TRBD1. The junction had 18 bases not matched to a gene; V was cut back by 10 bases and J by 7 bases. Germline-derived CDR1 and CDR2 are SGHTA and FQGNSA. There are 15 residues in the CDR3. CDR3 amino acids: CATQRGDSLYAGYTF. CDR3 nucleotide sequence: TGTGCCACCCAACGGGGGGACAGCCTATATGCTGGCTACACCTTC.

The chain is built from TRBV7-9 and TRBJ2-7; possibly TRBD2 for D (5 bases). The CDR3 contains 15 residues. The germline V and J ends were trimmed by 5 bases and 2 bases, with 16 bases remaining between them. CDR1 SEHNR and CDR2 FQNEAQ come from the germline V gene (reference sequence). This chain's CDR3 is CASSARTDSTYEQYF. CDR3 DNA sequence: TGTGCCAGCAGCGCTAGGACGGACTCAACCTACGAGCAGTACTTC.

This clone has just one count. V gene TRBV28 combines with J gene TRBJ1-1; D gene ambiguous. The V end was cut by 10 bases, the J end by 7 bases, with 13 bases between. Germline CDR1 is MDHEN and CDR2 is SYDVKM. CDR3 length: 11 amino acids. In DNA form, the CDR3 reads TGTGCCACCTCGAGGAGCTTTGAAGCTTTCTTT. Amino acids: CATSRSFEAFF.

The chain employs TRBV4-3 and TRBJ2-3, with D tentatively TRBD1 (6 bases). Germline V gene lookup returns CDR1 LGHNA and CDR2 YSLEER. V dropped 0 bases and J dropped 4 bases, with 14 bases sitting between them. The length of the CDR3 is 16 residues. CDR3 loop: CASSQDHGAGADTQYF. The DNA of the CDR3 is TGCGCCAGCAGCCAAGACCACGGGGCAGGGGCAGATACGCAGTATTTT.

This clone was recorded only once. The chain has TRBV7-9 and TRBJ2-5; D is unresolved. The germline V and J ends were trimmed by 5 bases and 2 bases, with 21 bases remaining between them. Germline V lookup: CDR1 SEHNR, CDR2 FQNEAQ (reference sequence). This CDR3 has 17 amino acids. CDR3 residues: CASSPYFGRQDQETQYF. DNA for the CDR3: TGTGCCAGCAGCCCATATTTTGGGCGTCAGGATCAAGAGACCCAGTACTTC.

The CDR3 sequence is CASSDCGGLEDYEQYF. In nucleotides, the CDR3 is TGTGCCAGCAGTGACTGCGGGGGGTTGGAGGACTACGAGCAGTACTTC. The chain has TRBV6-4 and TRBJ2-7; TRBD2 matches at 8 bases. Germline V gives CDR1 MRHNA, CDR2 SNTAGT. The V segment lost 1 base and the J segment 3 bases; nucleotides outside the gene matches: 8. This CDR3 comprises 16 residues.

This clone was detected many times. The chain has TRBV7-9 and TRBJ2-3; D is ambiguous. Trimming shortened V by 5 bases and J by 4 bases, and 13 bases separated the two germline ends. Germline lookup yields CDR1 SEHNR and CDR2 FQNEAQ (reference sequence). The CDR3 covers 14 residues. CDR3 in DNA: TGTGCCAGCAGCCCGACGCTAGGTGCAGATACGCAGTATTTT. Translated, it gives CASSPTLGADTQYF. The whole variable domain, remainder taken from reference TRBV7-9 and TRBJ2-3, is DTGVSQNPRHKITKRGQNVTFRCDPISEHNRLYWYRQTLGQGPEFLTYFQNEAQLEKSRLLSDRFSAERPKGSFSTLEIQRTEQGDSAMYLCASSPTLGADTQYFGPGTRLTVL.

The chain is built from TRBV25-1 and TRBJ2-5, with TRBD1 matching over 8 bases. The J segment lost 5 bases and the V segment lost 5 bases, leaving 7 bases of the junction unmatched. The CDR3 is 14 residues long. Germline lookup yields CDR1 MGHDK and CDR2 SYGVNS. The chain's CDR3 is CASSSAGQAETQYF. The CDR3 DNA reads as TGTGCCAGCAGTTCCGCGGGACAGGCGGAGACCCAGTACTTC.

The CDR3: CASSATAVGEKLFF. The CDR3 bases are TGTGCCAGCAGCGCGACCGCAGTAGGTGAAAAACTGTTTTTT. The chain uses TRBV9 and TRBJ1-4; no clear D. Trimming removed 3 bases at V and 7 bases at J, with 13 bases between. Germline V gene lookup returns CDR1 SGDLS and CDR2 YYNGEE. The CDR3 has 14 amino acids.

The V call is TRBV14, the J call TRBJ2-5, with a tentative D call TRBD1 (6 bases). This CDR3 spans 15 amino acids. Germline V CDR1 and CDR2: SGHDN, FVKESK. Trimming cost V 1 base and J 5 bases, with 14 bases left between them. Here the CDR3 reads CASSQVTGLYETQYF. CDR3 coding DNA: TGTGCCAGCAGCCAAGTTACAGGGCTTTATGAGACCCAGTACTTC. The full variable domain, completed using reference TRBV14 and TRBJ2-5, is EAGVTQFPSHSVIEKGQTVTLRCDPISGHDNLYWYRRVMGKEIKFLLHFVKESKQDESGMPNNRFLAERTGGTYSTLKVQPAELEDSGVYFCASSQVTGLYETQYFGPGTRLLVL.

The chain uses TRBV25-1 and TRBJ2-1; 7 bases are a match to TRBD1. The ends lost 2 bases at V and 0 bases at J; junction bases unmatched: 7. The CDR3 length is 17 residues. The V gene's germline CDR1 is MGHDK and CDR2 SYGVNS. The CDR3 nucleotides read TGTGCCAGCAGTGAACCCGGGCAGGGGGTCTCCTACAATGAGCAGTTCTTC. This codes for CASSEPGQGVSYNEQFF.

The chain uses TRBV4-1 and TRBJ1-1; no clear D. There are 14 residues in the CDR3. V lost 5 bases to trimming and J lost 1 base, with 11 bases between them. The germline V gene has CDR1 MGHRA and CDR2 YSYEKL. CDR3 residues: CASSSTAENTEAFF. The CDR3 DNA reads as TGCGCCAGCAGCTCTACGGCGGAGAACACTGAAGCTTTCTTT.

This clone came up a few times. This chain uses TRBV18 with TRBJ2-7, with 7 bases fitting TRBD1. Germline CDR1 reads KGHSH; CDR2 reads LQKENI. J was trimmed by 12 bases and V by 5 bases; bases with no gene match: 7. This CDR3 is 11 amino acids long. In DNA, the CDR3 is TGTGCCAGCTCAGACGGGACAGCTCCGTACTTC. As protein: CASSDGTAPYF.

The rearrangement links TRBV4-1 to TRBJ2-3; 12 nucleotides align to TRBD2. The germline V gene encodes CDR1 MGHRA and CDR2 YSYEKL. This CDR3 is built from 15 residues. With V trimmed by 5 bases and J by 1 base, 1 base remained unmatched. The CDR3 region has the DNA TGCGCCAGCAGCGGACTAGCGGGACGCACAGATACGCAGTATTTT. Translated: CASSGLAGRTDTQYF.

The CDR3 sequence is CASSHAPLTGGNYGYTF. The CDR3 coding sequence is TGCGCCAGCAGCCACGCCCCTTTGACAGGGGGGAACTATGGCTACACCTTC. The chain carries TRBV4-1 and TRBJ1-2; 9 positions match TRBD1. The V and J ends lost 3 bases and 2 bases, in that order; junction bases with no gene match: 10. Germline V gene sequence: CDR1 MGHRA, CDR2 YSYEKL. The CDR3 totals 17 residues.

This clone was observed many times. The sample has other DNA sequences that encode this CDR3 too. The J gene is TRBJ1-2, the V gene TRBV7-9; no definite D call. Germline V lookup: CDR1 SEHNR, CDR2 FQNEAQ (reference sequence). The CDR3 is 14 amino acids. The germline V and J ends were trimmed by 2 bases and 3 bases, with 10 bases remaining between them. CDR3 nucleotide sequence: TGTGCCAGCAGCTTATTGGATTTCTACTATGGCTACACCTTC. This codes for CASSLLDFYYGYTF.

This chain uses TRBV18 with TRBJ2-6, with 7 positions matching TRBD1. The trim removed 3 bases at V and 2 bases at J, leaving 1 base unmatched. The V gene's germline CDR1 is KGHSH and CDR2 LQKENI. The CDR3 extends over 15 amino acids. The CDR3 nucleotides read TGTGCCAGCTCACCCACAGGGGCTGGGGCCAACGTCCTGACTTTC. It translates to CASSPTGAGANVLTF.

The V gene is TRBV18, the J gene TRBJ1-3, with D unclear. The germline V gene has CDR1 KGHSH and CDR2 LQKENI. Trimming shortened V by 2 bases and J by 0 bases, and 8 bases separated the two germline ends. The CDR3 is 15 residues long. The CDR3 reads CASSPASGSGNTIYF. CDR3 nucleotide sequence: TGTGCCAGCTCACCAGCGTCAGGCTCTGGAAACACCATATATTTT. The complete variable domain, with remaining parts taken from reference TRBV18 and TRBJ1-3, reads NAGVMQNPRHLVRRRGQEARLRCSPMKGHSHVYWYRQLPEEGLKFMVYLQKENIIDESGMPKERFSAEFPKEGPSILRIQQVVRGDSAAYFCASSPASGSGNTIYFGEGSWLTVV.

The rearrangement joins TRBV19 to TRBJ2-3, with TRBD2 matching 11 bases. Trimming cost V 6 bases and J 10 bases; bases outside gene matches: 12. Per germline, CDR1 LNHDA and CDR2 SQIVND (reference sequence). This CDR3 is 15 amino acids long. CDR3: CASRLTGTSGTAQYF. The CDR3 coding sequence is TGTGCCAGTAGGCTTACCGGGACTAGCGGTACGGCGCAGTATTTT.

This rearrangement joins TRBV6-1 to TRBJ2-7, with 8 positions matching TRBD2. This CDR3 spans 14 amino acids. V lost 4 bases to trimming and J lost 6 bases; unmatched junction nucleotides: 8. Germline lookup yields CDR1 MNHNS and CDR2 SASEGT. CDR3 region: CASSVYGRAREQYF. As DNA, the CDR3 is TGTGCCAGCAGTGTATACGGGAGGGCCCGCGAGCAGTACTTC.